This T cell receptor beta chain was sequenced during a study of T cells in Graves' hyperthyroidism and ophthalmopathy. Study information: Peripheral blood was obtained at initial diagnosis, preceding any treatment.

Clinical symptoms, serum thyroxine, TRAb, thyroid ultrasound and orbital computed tomography established diagnosis. Fresh peripheral blood, around 9.3 ml of it, supplied the PBMCs. Germline V gene sequence: CDR1 KGHSH, CDR2 LQKENI. Trimming cost V 3 bases and J 8 bases, with 11 bases left between them. The CDR3 runs to 13 residues. The investigators amplified TCR beta CDR3 regions from RNA transcripts. First-round RT-PCR targeting the TCR CDR3 was performed with the HTBI primer set. TCRdb used MiXCR to reprocess the multiplex PCR reads, holding one entry per CDR3 protein. The sample holds some 740,000 distinct CDR3 sequences, 14% seen once. Overall study results and limits: A model using 13 V-J features told ophthalmopathy apart from stable hyperthyroidism.

This clonotype was observed a handful of times. No antigen is known for it. The sample was blood. This rearrangement joins TRBV18 to TRBJ1-5; D remains ambiguous. The TCR sequence derives from a woman younger than 30 with Graves' hyperthyroidism. The CDR3 region has the DNA TGTGCCAGCTCACCGAATTCGGGCGAGCCCCAGCATTTT. This translates into CASSPNSGEPQHF.